This section outlines one T cell receptor beta chain sequence together with its context. The entry originates in a study of blood T cell repertoires in COVID-19. V was pared by 6 bases and J by 5 bases, with 17 bases between. The CDR3 has 14 residues. Germline CDR1 LNHDA, CDR2 SQIVND (reference sequence). The data were produced by immunoSEQ multiplex PCR, yet TCRdb's version contains in-frame clones alone and is incomplete. The sample shows over 350,000 clones, roughly nine tenths of them seen only once. People in the exposed group encountered a COVID-19 case within 2 weeks before entering the study. The chain links TRBV19 to TRBJ2-7; D might be TRBD2 (6 bases). The receptor was isolated from a woman in her forties who had been exposed to COVID-19. The sequencing input was PBMCs or T cells enriched from blood (not recorded which). CDR3 loop: CASRLRAGFNEQYF. The CDR3 bases are TGTGCCAGTAGACTAAGGGCGGGGTTCAACGAGCAGTACTTC.